The 29 T cell receptor beta chains below all came from one sample that was sequenced in a study of CD8 T cells in ankylosing spondylitis. Regarding the study as a whole: Seemingly characteristic of ankylosing spondylitis blood was a TCR beta motif consisting of several highly homologous variants.

TCRdb ran MiXCR on the 5' RACE reads and lists one entry per CDR3 protein. Found here are about 540,000 distinct CDR3 sequences, 9.5% to 15% of them singletons; the top ten hold approximately 6.2%. No antigen has been identified for these receptors. Sequencing was carried out using blood, either unsorted or a sorted T cell fraction (not recorded which). Receptors originate from a male donor with ankylosing spondylitis.

V is TRBV7-9 and J is TRBJ2-1; tentatively, D is TRBD1 (5 bases). CDR3 length: 15 amino acids. Germline values: CDR1 SEHNR, CDR2 FQNEAQ (reference sequence). V was shortened by 3 bases and J by 7 bases, with 16 bases between the two germline ends. The CDR3 sequence is CASSFPGRPGNEQFF. DNA of the CDR3: TGTGCCAGCAGCTTCCCAGGGCGACCTGGGAATGAGCAGTTCTTC.

This clonotype was observed a single time. This chain joins TRBV28 and TRBJ1-4; D uncertain. Germline-derived CDR1 and CDR2 are MDHEN and SYDVKM. Trimming pared 2 bases from V and 7 bases from J, leaving 8 bases between. The CDR3 runs to 13 residues. CDR3 DNA sequence: TGTGCCAGCAGTTTAGCGGGGTTTGAAAAACTGTTTTTT. As protein: CASSLAGFEKLFF.

This clonotype has just a few counts. The chain links TRBV19 to TRBJ2-2; D gene uncertain. Trimming shortened V by 1 base and J by 6 bases, and 9 bases separated the two germline ends. The CDR3 covers 14 residues. In germline, CDR1 is LNHDA, CDR2 SQIVND (reference sequence). CDR3 sequence reads: CASSIGFPAGELFF. The CDR3 DNA follows: TGTGCCAGTAGTATAGGGTTCCCTGCCGGGGAGCTGTTTTTT.

The chain recombines TRBV3-1 with TRBJ1-1; D is possibly TRBD1 (5 bases). With 0 bases removed from V and 2 bases from J, the gap between germline ends came to 7 bases. The germline gives CDR1 LGHDT, CDR2 YNNKEL (reference sequence). This CDR3 has 14 residues. As DNA, the CDR3 is TGTGCCAGCAGCCAAGACAGGACAAACACTGAAGCTTTCTTT. Its protein is CASSQDRTNTEAFF.

This clonotype occurred many times. V usage is TRBV12-3 or TRBV12-4 and J usage is TRBJ2-2, with 7 nucleotides matching TRBD1. The CDR3 sequence is 14 residues long. Trimming cost V 5 bases and J 0 bases; bases outside gene matches: 0. The CDR3 loop is CASSDRANTGELFF. As DNA, the CDR3 is TGTGCCAGCAGTGACAGGGCGAACACCGGGGAGCTGTTTTTT.

This clonotype showed up just a few times. The chain has TRBV15 and TRBJ1-1; the D gene is possibly TRBD1 (5 bases). V shed 5 bases and J shed 0 bases, with 10 bases lying between them. There are 14 residues in the CDR3. Per the germline V gene, CDR1 is LNHNV and CDR2 is YYDKDF (reference sequence). The CDR3 region has the DNA TGTGCCACCAGCCTCAGGGTCTTGAACACTGAAGCTTTCTTT. Protein: CATSLRVLNTEAFF. Based on the CDR3 plus reference TRBV15 and TRBJ1-1, the full variable domain is DAMVIQNPRYQVTQFGKPVTLSCSQTLNHNVMYWYQQKSSQAPKLLFHYYDKDFNNEADTPDNFQSRRPNTSFCFLDIRSPGLGDTAMYLCATSLRVLNTEAFFGQGTRLTVV.

This CDR3 reads CASSLGGREKLFF. The CDR3, as DNA: TGTGCCAGCAGTTTAGGGGGGAGAGAAAAACTGTTTTTT. The chain recombines TRBV27 with TRBJ1-4; D is possibly TRBD1 (5 bases). This CDR3 has 13 amino acids. The V and J ends lost 2 bases and 8 bases respectively, with 9 bases between them. The germline CDR1 and CDR2 sequences are MNHEY and SMNVEV (reference sequence). Drawing the rest from reference TRBV27 and TRBJ1-4, the complete variable domain is EAQVTQNPRYLITVTGKKLTVTCSQNMNHEYMSWYRQDPGLGLRQIYYSMNVEVTDKGDVPEGYKVSRKEKRNFPLILESPSPNQTSLYFCASSLGGREKLFFGSGTQLSVL.

The V call is TRBV29-1, the J call TRBJ2-7, with 11 bases identical to TRBD2. V dropped 2 bases and J dropped 5; count of bases not matched to a gene: 14. In germline, CDR1 is SQVTM, CDR2 ANQGSEA. The CDR3 extends over 17 amino acids. CDR3 loop: CSVEPHPKTSGINEQYF. CDR3 nucleotides: TGCAGCGTTGAACCCCATCCTAAGACTAGCGGGATCAACGAGCAGTACTTC.

V and J are TRBV9 and TRBJ1-2, with 10 bases fitting TRBD1. The CDR3 spans 15 residues. With 4 bases clipped from V and 1 base from J, the junction kept 4 bases outside the gene matches. CDR1 is SGDLS, CDR2 YYNGEE, per germline. The CDR3 DNA sequence: TGTGCCAGCAGCAAACGGACAGGGGGTAACTATGGCTACACCTTC. It encodes CASSKRTGGNYGYTF.

This clonotype was observed many times. The genes are TRBV24-1 and TRBJ2-3; D perhaps matches TRBD2 (5 bases). Deletions cut 4 bases from V and 2 bases from J, with 15 bases between. From germline, CDR1 is KGHDR and CDR2 SFDVKD. The length of the CDR3 is 16 residues. The CDR3 is CATSDPRADFTDTQYF. In DNA form, the CDR3 reads TGTGCCACCAGTGACCCGCGAGCGGATTTCACAGATACGCAGTATTTT.

This clonotype has more than one count but fewer than ten. J is TRBJ2-7 and V is TRBV2; a weak D match, TRBD1 (6 bases). Germline V gives CDR1 SNHLY, CDR2 FYNNEI. The CDR3 sequence is 13 residues long. The germline V and J ends were trimmed by 5 bases and 3 bases, with 11 bases remaining between them. The CDR3 protein is CASSSLGGYEQYF. DNA of the CDR3: TGTGCCAGCAGTTCCCTAGGGGGCTACGAGCAGTACTTC.

This clonotype has just a few counts. V and J are TRBV19 and TRBJ2-1; no definite D call. Trimming left V 6 bases short and J 8 bases short, with 17 bases between. From germline, CDR1 is LNHDA and CDR2 SQIVND (reference sequence). The CDR3 consists of 14 residues. This CDR3 reads CASRNLKGRDEQFF. The CDR3 DNA is TGTGCCAGTAGGAATCTGAAAGGTAGGGATGAGCAGTTCTTC.

This clonotype was seen only a few times. The chain carries TRBV3-1 and TRBJ2-1; 7 positions agree with TRBD2. With 4 bases clipped from V and 10 bases from J, the junction kept 4 bases outside the gene matches. Germline V gene sequence: CDR1 LGHDT, CDR2 YNNKEL (reference sequence). This CDR3 has 12 amino acids. CDR3 region: CASSRLGGEQFF. The CDR3 nucleotides are TGTGCCAGCAGCCGCTTGGGGGGGGAGCAGTTCTTC.

The chain is built from TRBV7-2 and TRBJ2-1; D is perhaps TRBD2 (6 bases). The CDR3 contains 12 residues. The germline V and J ends were trimmed by 9 bases and 7 bases, with 13 bases remaining between them. Looked up from germline, CDR1 is SGHTA and CDR2 is FQGNSA. The CDR3 here is CASTRRANEQFF. DNA of the CDR3: TGTGCCAGTACCCGGAGGGCTAATGAGCAGTTCTTC.

CDR3 residues: CASARDSSYNEQFF. The CDR3 DNA is TGTGCCAGCGCCCGGGACAGCTCCTACAATGAGCAGTTCTTC. V gene TRBV25-1 combines with J gene TRBJ2-1, with 7 bases matching TRBD1. V was pared by 8 bases and J by 0 bases, with 4 bases of the junction left unmatched. The CDR3 contains 14 residues. CDR1 MGHDK and CDR2 SYGVNS come from the germline V gene.

This clonotype was recorded at least ten times. The V call is TRBV27, the J call TRBJ1-1; a possible D gene is TRBD1 (5 bases). This CDR3 region has 13 residues. Trimming removed 6 bases at V and 4 bases at J, with 12 bases between. Germline CDR1 and CDR2: MNHEY and SMNVEV (reference sequence). The CDR3 DNA reads TGTGCCAGCAGGATTCAGGGTTCCACTGAAGCTTTCTTT. Translating it yields CASRIQGSTEAFF.

This clonotype was counted a few times. V gene TRBV21-1 combines with J gene TRBJ1-3. TRBV21-1 is listed as a pseudogene. The CDR3 consists of 11 residues. CDR3: CASSPADTIYF. Here the CDR3 DNA reads TGTGCCAGCAGCCCAGCTGACACCATATATTTT.

This clonotype was seen a handful of times. The rearrangement uses TRBV6-2 or TRBV6-3 and TRBJ1-1; no definite D call. The ends were cut back, 5 bases at V and 5 bases at J, with 12 bases in the middle. This CDR3 is built from 13 residues. Germline CDR1 reads MNHEY; CDR2 reads SVGEGT. CDR3 nucleotide sequence: TGTGCCAGCAGTCCCACGAGCCGGACTGAAGCTTTCTTT. It translates to CASSPTSRTEAFF.

The chain recombines TRBV19 with TRBJ1-2; D is perhaps TRBD1 (5 bases). CDR1 and CDR2 from the germline V gene are LNHDA and SQIVND (reference sequence). This CDR3 spans 14 amino acids. Trimming pared 0 bases from V and 4 bases from J, leaving 9 bases between. DNA of the CDR3: TGTGCCAGTAGTATAGATTGGGGGACCTATGGCTACACCTTC. Its translation: CASSIDWGTYGYTF.

The chain combines TRBV7-9 with TRBJ2-1, with 9 nucleotides matching TRBD2. This CDR3 spans 17 amino acids. The J segment lost 0 bases and the V segment lost 5 bases, leaving 8 bases of the junction unmatched. From germline, CDR1 is SEHNR and CDR2 FQNEAQ (reference sequence). CDR3 in amino acids: CASSPRLAESSYNEQFF. The CDR3 nucleotides read TGTGCCAGCAGCCCCCGACTAGCGGAGAGCTCCTACAATGAGCAGTTCTTC.

J is TRBJ1-3 and V is TRBV20-1, with no clear D. Germline V gives CDR1 DFQATT, CDR2 SNEGSKA (reference sequence). With 3 bases removed from V and 0 bases from J, the gap between germline ends came to 12 bases. This CDR3 contains 15 residues. The CDR3 region is CSARAPATSGNTIYF. The CDR3 DNA reads TGCAGTGCTAGGGCCCCCGCGACCTCTGGAAACACCATATATTTT.

This chain connects TRBV12-3 or TRBV12-4 to TRBJ2-7; perhaps TRBD1 as D (6 bases). V was trimmed by 5 bases and J by 6 bases, leaving 11 bases between them. The length of the CDR3 is 12 residues. Written as DNA, the CDR3 is TGTGCCAGCAGTAGGGGGATGAGCGAGCAGTACGTC. Translation: CASSRGMSEQYV.

This clonotype came up a few times. The J gene is TRBJ2-1, the V gene TRBV5-1; no clear D. CDR1 SGHRS and CDR2 YFSETQ come from the germline V gene. The V end was cut by 4 bases, the J end by 0 bases, with 14 bases between. This CDR3 contains 16 residues. CDR3 sequence reads: CASSPARSPSYNEQFF. CDR3 bases: TGCGCCAGCAGCCCCGCGCGGTCGCCCTCCTACAATGAGCAGTTCTTC.

There are a few counts of this clonotype. The chain recombines TRBV20-1 with TRBJ1-1; D might be TRBD1 (5 bases). Germline lookup yields CDR1 DFQATT and CDR2 SNEGSKA (reference sequence). The length of the CDR3 is 12 residues. The V end lost 5 bases, the J end lost 11 bases, and 18 bases lay between the germline ends. The CDR3: CSAGIERGRAFF. CDR3 DNA: TGCAGTGCTGGGATCGAAAGGGGACGGGCTTTCTTT.

The chain joins TRBV7-2 to TRBJ2-7; tentative D call: TRBD2 (5 bases). The ends were cut back, 3 bases at V and 4 bases at J, with 16 bases in the middle. CDR3 length: 15 residues. Germline V gene sequence: CDR1 SGHTA, CDR2 FQGNSA. CDR3 bases: TGTGCCAGCAGCTTGGGGAGCGGAGGAGCGTACGAGCAGTACTTC. Its translation is CASSLGSGGAYEQYF.

The chain recombines TRBV28 with TRBJ1-1; D is unresolved. There are 13 residues in the CDR3. The V gene's germline CDR1 is MDHEN and CDR2 SYDVKM. Trimming took 8 bases from V and 1 from J, leaving 11 bases between them. CDR3 coding DNA: TGTGCCAGCGAAGGGATGGGGAACACTGAAGCTTTCTTT. This sequence encodes CASEGMGNTEAFF. Filled out from reference TRBV28 and TRBJ1-1, the complete variable domain reads DVKVTQSSRYLVKRTGEKVFLECVQDMDHENMFWYRQDPGLGLRLIYFSYDVKMKEKGDIPEGYSVSREKKERFSLILESASTNQTSMYLCASEGMGNTEAFFGQGTRLTVV.

V gene TRBV7-8 combines with J gene TRBJ2-5, with 13 bases matching TRBD2. There are 16 residues in the CDR3. V lost 3 bases to trimming and J lost 5 bases; unmatched junction nucleotides: 6. Germline CDR1 and CDR2: SGHVS and FQNEAQ. The CDR3 coding sequence is TGTGCCAGCAGCTTTTGGACTAGCGGGAGCGGGGAGACCCAGTACTTC. Translated: CASSFWTSGSGETQYF.

The J gene is TRBJ2-3, the V gene TRBV24-1; D not resolved. Trimming removed 1 base at V and 7 bases at J, with 5 bases between. The CDR3 contains 12 residues. The germline gives CDR1 KGHDR, CDR2 SFDVKD. CDR3 in amino acids: CATSDFGNTQYF. The CDR3 DNA reads as TGTGCCACCAGTGATTTTGGGAATACGCAGTATTTT.

The chain carries TRBV29-1 and TRBJ2-1; D is unclear. Germline values: CDR1 SQVTM, CDR2 ANQGSEA. This CDR3 comprises 15 residues. Trimming removed 1 base at V and 3 bases at J, with 13 bases between. The CDR3, as DNA: TGCAGCGTTGAAGGCCCACTGATGATCTACAATGAGCAGTTCTTC. Its translation is CSVEGPLMIYNEQFF.